A single sample gave rise to the 12 T cell receptor beta chains below, sequenced in a study of identical twins (dated by TCRdb to 2016 to 2017). Libraries were prepared through 5' RACE. Sequenced using an Illumina HiSeq 2000. The public reads were reanalyzed by TCRdb: fastp trimming at Q25, MiXCR alignment, in-frame beta chains only. Rows with one shared CDR3 protein collapse into an entry with the most common genes and DNA. Present in this sample are nearly 650,000 distinct CDR3 sequences, roughly 6.6% of which were seen just once. The leading ten clones occupy 1.6% of the sample. Separately, the same data were catalogued under a study of yellow fever vaccine responses in identical twins.

Source material: PBMCs. Receptors originate from a woman between 18 and 30 years old in good health.

The table lists this clonotype with a count of one. This sequence may be a read error, since a much larger clone differs from it by one base. The chain joins TRBV15 to TRBJ2-7; 7 bases line up with TRBD1. Germline V CDR1 and CDR2: LNHNV, YYDKDF (reference sequence). The CDR3 runs 15 residues. The CDR3: CATSRDRIQGDELYV. DNA for the CDR3: TGTGCCACCAGCAGAGATAGGATCCAGGGGGACGAGCTGTACGTC.

This clonotype was detected a few times. The V and J genes are TRBV7-9 and TRBJ2-1; perhaps TRBD2 as D (6 bases). Trimming shortened V by 5 bases and J by 2 bases, and 16 bases separated the two germline ends. The germline CDR1 and CDR2 sequences are SEHNR and FQNEAQ (reference sequence). The CDR3 totals 16 residues. The CDR3 region has the DNA TGTGCCAGCAGCATATTTAGCGGCCGGGCCTACAATGAGCAGTTCTTC. This sequence encodes CASSIFSGRAYNEQFF.

This clonotype has more than one count but fewer than ten. This sequence joins TRBV24-1 and TRBJ2-1, with D maybe TRBD2 (5 bases). Germline CDR1 KGHDR, CDR2 SFDVKD. Trimming took 7 bases from V and 3 from J, leaving 9 bases between them. The CDR3 is 13 amino acids. The CDR3 DNA follows: TGTGCCACCAGGGACTCTAACTACAATGAGCAGTTCTTC. Protein product: CATRDSNYNEQFF.

The table lists this clonotype with many counts. The chain combines TRBV9 with TRBJ1-2; 8 bases map to TRBD1. V shed 5 bases and J 4 bases; nucleotides not matched to a gene: 1. The CDR3 spans 12 residues. Germline V lookup: CDR1 SGDLS, CDR2 YYNGEE. This CDR3 reads CASSDRGYGYTF. The CDR3 DNA is TGTGCCAGCAGTGACAGGGGCTATGGCTACACCTTC.

V is TRBV15 and J is TRBJ2-5; D may be TRBD1 (5 bases). V was cut by 0 bases and J by 3 bases, with 8 bases left in between. Germline V gene data show CDR1 as LNHNV and CDR2 as YYDKDF (reference sequence). The CDR3 length is 14 residues. CDR3 sequence (DNA): TGTGCCACCAGCAGAGATCCAGGGAAAGAGACCCAGTACTTC. Protein: CATSRDPGKETQYF.

This clonotype has ten or more counts. This chain connects TRBV5-1 to TRBJ2-7; 7 nucleotides agree with TRBD2. This CDR3 region has 15 residues. The V segment lost 0 bases and the J segment 3 bases; nucleotides outside the gene matches: 6. Germline CDR1 is SGHRS and CDR2 is YFSETQ. This chain's CDR3 is CASSLARERYYEQYF. CDR3 bases: TGCGCCAGCAGCTTGGCGCGGGAGAGATACTACGAGCAGTACTTC.

This clonotype was detected only a few times. This chain uses TRBV20-1 with TRBJ2-3; 8 bases fit TRBD2. The length of the CDR3 is 14 residues. The V gene end was trimmed by 3 bases and the J gene end by 2 bases; junction bases not matched to a gene: 4. Germline lookup yields CDR1 DFQATT and CDR2 SNEGSKA (reference sequence). CDR3 bases: TGCAGTGCTAGCGGGGGGGGGCACACAGATACGCAGTATTTT. Its protein product is CSASGGGHTDTQYF.

This clonotype showed up just a few times. The chain has TRBV12-3 or TRBV12-4 and TRBJ2-1, with TRBD2 matching 10 bases. J lost 4 bases, V lost 3 bases, and 3 bases had no gene match. This CDR3 region has 15 residues. The CDR3 DNA is TGTGCCAGCAGTTTTTGGACTAGCGGATACAATGAGCAGTTCTTC. The encoded protein is CASSFWTSGYNEQFF.

This clonotype has only a few counts. The V gene is TRBV6-5, the J gene TRBJ1-2; 8 bases fit TRBD1. The junction had 3 bases not matched to a gene; V was cut back by 4 bases and J by 2 bases. The CDR3 runs to 14 residues. Germline assignment: CDR1 MNHEY and CDR2 SVGAGI. CDR3 loop: CASSSGGSNYGYTF. The CDR3 region has the DNA TGTGCCAGCAGTTCAGGGGGCTCCAACTATGGCTACACCTTC.

In its sample, this clonotype was seen a few times. The chain is built from TRBV5-1 and TRBJ2-5; 7 nucleotides align to TRBD1. The CDR3 extends over 15 amino acids. Germline assignment: CDR1 SGHRS and CDR2 YFSETQ. Trimming took 4 bases from V and 2 from J; bases not matched to a gene: 8. The CDR3 nucleotides read TGCGCCAGCAGCCGAGTAGACAGGGTACAAGAGACCCAGTACTTC. Translating gives CASSRVDRVQETQYF.

This clonotype has a count of ten or more. This sequence joins TRBV27 and TRBJ2-1; D possibly corresponds to TRBD2 (5 bases). V lost 3 bases and J 0 bases, leaving 9 bases between the germline ends. There are 15 residues in the CDR3. Germline lookup yields CDR1 MNHEY and CDR2 SMNVEV (reference sequence). The CDR3 is CASSFRRVSYNEQFF. DNA for the CDR3: TGTGCCAGCAGTTTTAGGCGGGTCTCCTACAATGAGCAGTTCTTC.

V usage is TRBV6-5 and J usage is TRBJ2-5, with D hard to call. Germline V lookup: CDR1 MNHEY, CDR2 SVGAGI. The CDR3 runs to 14 residues. Trimming removed 0 bases from V and 2 bases from J, with 7 bases in between. The CDR3 DNA reads TGTGCCAGCAGTTACTCGAGTCGACAAGAGACCCAGTACTTC. Encoded protein: CASSYSSRQETQYF.